This TCR beta chain was documented in a study of blood T cell repertoires in COVID-19 (TCRdb year 2020). Study-wide context: Collaborator samples came from the United States, Italy and Spain and covered acute and convalescent phases of COVID-19. The material from the prospective study consisted of cDNA or gDNA derived from T cells, B-cell-depleted T cells, or PBMCs. The dataset comprised deeply sampled blood TCRbeta repertoires from subjects exposed to, actively infected with, or recovered from COVID-19. The repertoires were released in a freely available public database intended as a resource for research on the immune response to SARS-CoV-2. The samples were drawn from two sources: the first 160 participants of the ongoing ImmuneRACE study, and over 950 subjects contributed by 6 global collaborators. A de-identified subject ID, COVID-19 status, age in years and sex were almost always included in the sample metadata. HLA class I and class II types, where available, came from metadata supplied by the sample provider rather than from assay-based typing.

With regard to this clone: Its antigen target is currently unknown. No base-level quality is on record; no much larger clone is a single base apart.

Participants in the prospective study were aged roughly 18 to 100 years, lived in about two dozen United States geographic areas, and enrolled through a virtual design. In the prospective study, participants were assigned to cohorts based on the clinical history participants reported in a screening survey and a study questionnaire. ImmuneRACE Cohort 3 recovered participants were defined by two consecutive negative NP/OP PCR tests, healthcare professional clearance, or symptom resolution. Mobile phlebotomists in the prospective study collected whole blood, serum and a nasopharyngeal or oropharyngeal swab from every participant. Over an approximately 2-month period, participants in the prospective study had the option of providing additional blood draws and questionnaires. Blood samples from the prospective study were shipped frozen or at room temperature prior to DNA extraction. Study-wide findings and limitations: How much clinical and demographic metadata was included differed by source and by participant, and the metadata was provided uncurated.

The germline V gene sets CDR1 to MNHEY and CDR2 to SVGAGI. The CDR3 runs 16 amino acids, cysteine and phenylalanine included. The CDR3 DNA has 48 bases and is translated from base 1. Germline trimming amounts to 2 bases on V and 1 base on J, with 3 as the count of junction bases outside the gene matches. The immunoSEQ Assay, a bias-controlled multiplex PCR, was used to amplify TCRbeta CDR3 regions from genomic DNA. The authors' pipeline ran thus. The number of nucleated cells in each sample was estimated from the amplification of reference gene primers within the assay. To quantify the absolute abundance of each unique TCRbeta CDR3 rearrangement, sequence reads were collapsed and filtered. Productive Simpson clonality was computed per sample as the square root of Simpson's diversity index over productive rearrangements. Entries here come from immuneACCESS through TCRdb and include only in-frame sequences with V and J called. Some clones fail to appear in such tables; in the studies checked, an unresolved V gene covers under half of the shortfall, and the cause of the remainder is unknown. The V and J calls and the clone size are those of that table, but D and trimming were determined from the DNA. The sample table lists under 300,000 clones, 80% to 90% of them with a count of one. Clones ranked in the top ten supply over 2% of the sample.

The source material was PBMCs or T cells enriched from blood (not recorded which). This clonotype originated in a woman between 18 and 29 years old who had recovered from COVID-19. Here the chain combines TRBV6-5 and TRBJ2-3, with TRBD2 identical over 10 junction bases. The CDR3 is CASSYTLAGGTDTQYF. The base sequence is TGTGCCAGCAGTTACACCCTAGCGGGGGGCACAGATACGCAGTATTTT.